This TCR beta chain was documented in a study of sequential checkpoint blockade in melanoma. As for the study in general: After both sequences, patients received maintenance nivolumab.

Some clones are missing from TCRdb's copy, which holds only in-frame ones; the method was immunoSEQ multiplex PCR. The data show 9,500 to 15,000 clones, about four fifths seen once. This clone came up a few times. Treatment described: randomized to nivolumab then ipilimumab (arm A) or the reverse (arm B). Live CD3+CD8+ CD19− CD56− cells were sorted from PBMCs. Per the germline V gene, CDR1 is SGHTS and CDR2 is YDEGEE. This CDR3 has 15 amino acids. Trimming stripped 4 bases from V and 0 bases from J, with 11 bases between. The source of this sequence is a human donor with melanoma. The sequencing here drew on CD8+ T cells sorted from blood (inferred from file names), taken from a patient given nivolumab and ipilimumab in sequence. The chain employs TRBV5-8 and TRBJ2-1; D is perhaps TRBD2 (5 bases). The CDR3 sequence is CASSLGESSYNEQFF. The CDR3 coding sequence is TGTGCCAGCAGCCTCGGGGAGAGCTCCTACAATGAGCAGTTCTTC.